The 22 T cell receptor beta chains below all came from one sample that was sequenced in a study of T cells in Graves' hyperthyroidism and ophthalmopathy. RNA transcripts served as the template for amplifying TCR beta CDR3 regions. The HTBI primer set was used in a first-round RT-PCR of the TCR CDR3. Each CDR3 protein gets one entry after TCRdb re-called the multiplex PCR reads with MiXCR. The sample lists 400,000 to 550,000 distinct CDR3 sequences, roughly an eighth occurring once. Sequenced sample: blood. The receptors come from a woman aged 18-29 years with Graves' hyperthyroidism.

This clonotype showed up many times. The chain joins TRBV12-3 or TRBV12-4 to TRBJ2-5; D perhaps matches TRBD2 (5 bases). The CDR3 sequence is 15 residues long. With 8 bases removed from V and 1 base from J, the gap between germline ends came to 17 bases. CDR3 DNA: TGTGCCAGCGAGTCATCTCGGACTGCCCAAGAGACCCAGTACTTC. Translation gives CASESSRTAQETQYF.

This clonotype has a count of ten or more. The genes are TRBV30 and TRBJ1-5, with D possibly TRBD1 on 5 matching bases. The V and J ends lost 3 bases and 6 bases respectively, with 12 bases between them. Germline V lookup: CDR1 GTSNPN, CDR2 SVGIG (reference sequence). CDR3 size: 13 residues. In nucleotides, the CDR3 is TGTGCCTGGAGAGCCGGGGACGGTCAGCCCCAGCATTTT. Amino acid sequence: CAWRAGDGQPQHF.

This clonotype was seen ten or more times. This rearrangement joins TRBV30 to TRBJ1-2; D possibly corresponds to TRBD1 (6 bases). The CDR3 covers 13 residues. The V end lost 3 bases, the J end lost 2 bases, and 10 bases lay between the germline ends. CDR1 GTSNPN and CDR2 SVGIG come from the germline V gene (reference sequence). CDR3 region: CAWRQGSNYGYTF. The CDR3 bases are TGTGCCTGGAGGCAGGGGTCGAACTATGGCTACACCTTC. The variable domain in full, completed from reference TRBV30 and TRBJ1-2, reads SQTIHQWPATLVQPVGSPLSLECTVEGTSNPNLYWYRQAAGRGLQLLFYSVGIGQISSEVPQNLSASRPQDRQFILSSKKLLLSDSGFYLCAWRQGSNYGYTFGSGTRLTVV.

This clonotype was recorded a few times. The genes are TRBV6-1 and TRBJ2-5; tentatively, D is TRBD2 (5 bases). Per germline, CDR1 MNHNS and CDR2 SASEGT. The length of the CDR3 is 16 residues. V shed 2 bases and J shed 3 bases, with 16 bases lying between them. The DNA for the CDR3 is TGTGCCAGCAGTGAATCGCGGGCCAGCCGCAAAGAGACCCAGTACTTC. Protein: CASSESRASRKETQYF.

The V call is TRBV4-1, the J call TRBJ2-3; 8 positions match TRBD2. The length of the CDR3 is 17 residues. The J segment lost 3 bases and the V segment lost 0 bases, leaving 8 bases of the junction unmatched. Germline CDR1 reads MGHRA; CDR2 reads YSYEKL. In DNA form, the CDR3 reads TGCGCCAGCAGCCAAGATGGTGCGGGGGGAGGGACAGATACGCAGTATTTT. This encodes CASSQDGAGGGTDTQYF.

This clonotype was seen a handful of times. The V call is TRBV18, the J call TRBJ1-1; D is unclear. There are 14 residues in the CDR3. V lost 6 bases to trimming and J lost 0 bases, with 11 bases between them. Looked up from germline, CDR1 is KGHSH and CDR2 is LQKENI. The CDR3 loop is CASSESRMNTEAFF. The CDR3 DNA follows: TGTGCCAGCTCGGAGAGCAGGATGAACACTGAAGCTTTCTTT. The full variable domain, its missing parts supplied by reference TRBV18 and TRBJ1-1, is NAGVMQNPRHLVRRRGQEARLRCSPMKGHSHVYWYRQLPEEGLKFMVYLQKENIIDESGMPKERFSAEFPKEGPSILRIQQVVRGDSAAYFCASSESRMNTEAFFGQGTRLTVV.

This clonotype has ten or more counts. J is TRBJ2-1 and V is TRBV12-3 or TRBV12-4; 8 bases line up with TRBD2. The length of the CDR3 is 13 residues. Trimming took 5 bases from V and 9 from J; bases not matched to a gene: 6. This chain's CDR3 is CASSKGLAFEQFF. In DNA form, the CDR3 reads TGTGCCAGCAGTAAAGGACTAGCTTTTGAGCAGTTCTTC.

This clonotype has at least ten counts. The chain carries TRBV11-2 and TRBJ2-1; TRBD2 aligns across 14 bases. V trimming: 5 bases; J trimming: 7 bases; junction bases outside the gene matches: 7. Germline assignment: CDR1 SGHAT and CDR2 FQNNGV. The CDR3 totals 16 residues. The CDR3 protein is CASSPWTSGRRNEQFF. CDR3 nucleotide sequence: TGTGCCAGCAGCCCGTGGACTAGCGGGAGGAGAAATGAGCAGTTCTTC.

For the CDR3, the DNA is TGTGCCAGTAGTATAGGCGGGACAGGGGGTATAGATACGCAGTATTTT. Translation: CASSIGGTGGIDTQYF. This chain links TRBV19 with TRBJ2-3, with 11 nucleotides matching TRBD1. Losses at the gene ends were 1 base for V and 5 bases for J; bases not matched to a gene: 5. Germline loops: CDR1 LNHDA, CDR2 SQIVND (reference sequence). The CDR3 is made up of 16 amino acids. Based on the CDR3 plus reference TRBV19 and TRBJ2-3, the full variable domain is DGGITQSPKYLFRKEGQNVTLSCEQNLNHDAMYWYRQDPGQGLRLIYYSQIVNDFQKGDIAEGYSVSREKKESFPLTVTSAQKNPTAFYLCASSIGGTGGIDTQYFGPGTRLTVL.

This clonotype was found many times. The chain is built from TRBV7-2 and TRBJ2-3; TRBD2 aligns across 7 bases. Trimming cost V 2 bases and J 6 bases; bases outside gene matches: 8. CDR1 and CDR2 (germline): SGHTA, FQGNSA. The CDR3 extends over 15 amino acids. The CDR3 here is CASSLWASGGDTQYF. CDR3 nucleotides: TGTGCCAGCAGCTTATGGGCTAGCGGAGGGGATACGCAGTATTTT.

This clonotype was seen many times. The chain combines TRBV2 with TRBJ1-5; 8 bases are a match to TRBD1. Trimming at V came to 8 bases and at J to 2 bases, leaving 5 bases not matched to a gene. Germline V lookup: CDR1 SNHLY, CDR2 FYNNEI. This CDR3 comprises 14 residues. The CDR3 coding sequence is TGTGCCAGCGGGGACAGGTGGGGCAATCAGCCCCAGCATTTT. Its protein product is CASGDRWGNQPQHF.

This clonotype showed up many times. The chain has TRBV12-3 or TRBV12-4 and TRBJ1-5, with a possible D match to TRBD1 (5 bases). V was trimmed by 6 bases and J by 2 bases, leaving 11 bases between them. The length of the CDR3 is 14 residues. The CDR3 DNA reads TGTGCCAGCAGCTACCAGGGCCGCAATCAGCCCCAGCATTTT. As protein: CASSYQGRNQPQHF.

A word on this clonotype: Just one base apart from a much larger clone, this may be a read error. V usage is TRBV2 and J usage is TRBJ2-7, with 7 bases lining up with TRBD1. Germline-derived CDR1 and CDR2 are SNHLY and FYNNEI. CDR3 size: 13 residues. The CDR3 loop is CVSSRDSSYEQYF. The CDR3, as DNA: TGTGTCAGCAGCCGGGACAGCTCCTACGAGCAGTACTTC.

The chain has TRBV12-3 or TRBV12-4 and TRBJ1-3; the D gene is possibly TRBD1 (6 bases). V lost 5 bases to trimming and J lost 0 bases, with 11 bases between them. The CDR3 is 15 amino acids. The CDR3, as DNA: TGTGCCAGCAGTGATCACAGGGCCTCTGGAAACACCATATATTTT. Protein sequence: CASSDHRASGNTIYF.

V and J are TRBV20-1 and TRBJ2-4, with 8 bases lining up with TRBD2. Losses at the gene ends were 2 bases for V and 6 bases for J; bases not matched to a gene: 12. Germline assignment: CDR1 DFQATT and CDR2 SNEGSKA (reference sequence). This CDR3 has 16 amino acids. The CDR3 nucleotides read TGCAGTGCTAGACCCCCCGGAGGACTAGCAGGAAACATTCAGTACTTC. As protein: CSARPPGGLAGNIQYF.

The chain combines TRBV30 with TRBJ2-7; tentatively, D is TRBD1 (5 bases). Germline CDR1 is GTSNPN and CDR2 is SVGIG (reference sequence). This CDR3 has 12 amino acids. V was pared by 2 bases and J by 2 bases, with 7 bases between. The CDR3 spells CAWSSGTYEQYF. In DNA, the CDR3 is TGTGCCTGGAGTTCAGGGACCTACGAGCAGTACTTC.

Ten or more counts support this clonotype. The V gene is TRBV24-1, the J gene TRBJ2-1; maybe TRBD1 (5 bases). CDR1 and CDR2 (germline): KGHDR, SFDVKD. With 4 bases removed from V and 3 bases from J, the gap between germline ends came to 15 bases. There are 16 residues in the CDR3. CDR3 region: CATSDSQALHYNEQFF. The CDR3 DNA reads TGTGCCACCAGTGACTCACAGGCCCTACACTACAATGAGCAGTTCTTC.

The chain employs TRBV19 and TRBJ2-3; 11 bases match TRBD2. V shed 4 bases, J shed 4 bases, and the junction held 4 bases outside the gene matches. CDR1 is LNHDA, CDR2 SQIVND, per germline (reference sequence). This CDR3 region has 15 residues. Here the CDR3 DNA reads TGTGCCAGTAGTAAACTAGCGGGAGAGTCAGATACGCAGTATTTT. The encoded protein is CASSKLAGESDTQYF.

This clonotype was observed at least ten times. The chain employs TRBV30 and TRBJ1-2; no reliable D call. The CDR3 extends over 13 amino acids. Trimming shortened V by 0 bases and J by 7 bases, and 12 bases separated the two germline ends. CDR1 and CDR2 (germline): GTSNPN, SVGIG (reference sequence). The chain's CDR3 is CAWSVSGLGGYTF. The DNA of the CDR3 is TGTGCCTGGAGTGTATCAGGTCTGGGTGGCTACACCTTC.

This CDR3 is CASSPQGRATNEKLFF. The CDR3 DNA sequence: TGTGCCAGTAGTCCCCAGGGTAGGGCAACTAATGAAAAACTGTTTTTT. V gene TRBV19 combines with J gene TRBJ1-4; the D gene is possibly TRBD1 (5 bases). V was cut by 5 bases and J by 0 bases, with 13 bases left in between. CDR1 LNHDA and CDR2 SQIVND come from the germline V gene (reference sequence). The CDR3 contains 16 residues.

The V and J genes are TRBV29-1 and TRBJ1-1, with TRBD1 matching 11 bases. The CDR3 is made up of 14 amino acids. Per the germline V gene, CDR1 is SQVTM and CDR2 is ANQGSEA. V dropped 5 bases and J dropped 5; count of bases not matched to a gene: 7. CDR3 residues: CSVSDRGRGTEAFF. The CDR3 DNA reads TGCAGCGTTTCGGACAGGGGGCGAGGGACTGAAGCTTTCTTT.

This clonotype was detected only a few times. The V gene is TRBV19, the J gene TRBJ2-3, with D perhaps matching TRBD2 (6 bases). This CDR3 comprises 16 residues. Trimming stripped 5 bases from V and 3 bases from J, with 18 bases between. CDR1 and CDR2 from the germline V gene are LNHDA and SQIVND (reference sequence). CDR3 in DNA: TGTGCCAGTAGTTGGGGGGTCCGCCCTAGGACAGATACGCAGTATTTT. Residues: CASSWGVRPRTDTQYF.